A selection of T cell receptor beta chains follows, all from one sample in a study of blood T cell repertoires in COVID-19. Profiled with immunoSEQ multiplex PCR; TCRdb holds only in-frame clones, not every one. The table includes about 120,000 clones, 85% to 90% detected once. The specimen sequenced was peripheral blood. The receptors derive from a woman between 45 and 60 years old with acute or convalescent COVID-19. Each CDR3 is given with its conserved first and last residue. D genes are given only for firm matches. Size values are once, few and many counts, or a class for expanded clones, and some rows have none.

>.|TRBV11-2|TRBJ1-4|.
TGTGCCAGCAGCTTACTCGGGACCCAGGGGGAAAAACTGTTTTTT
CASSLLGTQGEKLFF
>.|TRBV30|TRBJ2-1|.
TGTGCCTGGAATCGCGGGGACTCCTACAATGAGCAGTTCTTC
CAWNRGDSYNEQFF
>TRBD1|TRBV12-3/TRBV12-4|TRBJ1-2|.
TGTGCCAGCAGTTCGGACAGGGACTATGGCTACACCTTC
CASSSDRDYGYTF
>TRBD2|TRBV7-9|TRBJ2-1|.
TGTGCCAGCAGCTTTGGGCGGGGGGCCCATGAGCAGTTCTTC
CASSFGRGAHEQFF
>.|TRBV18|TRBJ2-2|few
TGTGCCAGCTCTCCCGGGACTGACACCGGGGAGCTGTTTTTT
CASSPGTDTGELFF
>.|TRBV30|TRBJ2-1|.
TGTGCCTCGCGGCCCAAGAGCTCCTACAATGAGCAGTTCTTC
CASRPKSSYNEQFF
>TRBD1|TRBV30|TRBJ1-2|.
TGTGCCTGGAGTGTACGATCGGGGACAGGGGGCTATGGCTACACCTTC
CAWSVRSGTGGYGYTF
>TRBD1|TRBV18|TRBJ2-7|.
TGTGCCAGCTCTCACCGGGACAGGGCCTACGAGCAGTACTTC
CASSHRDRAYEQYF
>.|TRBV7-9|TRBJ1-2|.
TGTGCCAGCACCCATTCAGGGGCAGGTGGCTACACCTTC
CASTHSGAGGYTF
>.|TRBV29-1|TRBJ1-2|.
TGCAGCGTGGGAGACTCCTATGGCTACACCTTC
CSVGDSYGYTF
>.|TRBV24-1|TRBJ1-2|.
TGTGCCACCAGTGAGCGGGACTCAGATCACTATGGCTACACCTTC
CATSERDSDHYGYTF
>TRBD1|TRBV5-6|TRBJ1-2|once
TGTGCCAGCAGCACTCGTTCCGGGACAGGGGGCGGCTACACCTTC
CASSTRSGTGGGYTF
>TRBD1|TRBV19|TRBJ1-4|.
TGTGCCAGTAGTATAACCCCGGGAGGGGGCGATGAAAAACTGTTTTTT
CASSITPGGGDEKLFF
>.|TRBV29-1|TRBJ1-1|.
TGCAGCGTTGAAGTTCGGGAGGCCACTGAAGCTTTCTTT
CSVEVREATEAFF
>.|TRBV4-1|TRBJ1-6|.
TGCGCCAGCAGCCAAGAACCGGGACGGGAGAATTCACCCCTCCACTTT
CASSQEPGRENSPLHF
>.|TRBV4-3|TRBJ1-1|.
TGCGCCAGCAGCCAAGACAGGTGGACTGAAGCTTTCTTT
CASSQDRWTEAFF
>.|TRBV12-3/TRBV12-4|TRBJ1-1|.
TGTGCCAGCAGTCAGGGGACATATGAAGCTTTCTTT
CASSQGTYEAFF
>.|TRBV28|TRBJ1-5|few
TGTGCCAGCAGCTACCAAACCATCCAGCCCCAGCATTTT
CASSYQTIQPQHF
>.|TRBV5-1|TRBJ2-2|.
TGCGCCAGCAGCTTATCAGCGGTGAACACCGGGGAGCTGTTTTTT
CASSLSAVNTGELFF